This TCR beta chain was identified during a study of blood T cell repertoires in COVID-19. With 6 bases removed from V and 1 base from J, the gap between germline ends came to 21 bases. Germline V gene lookup returns CDR1 SGHAT and CDR2 FQNNGV. The CDR3 has 17 amino acids. Assay: immunoSEQ multiplex PCR; the TCRdb copy retains only in-frame clones and omits some. Of 230,000 or so clones in the sample, roughly 88% are singletons; the top ten hold about 2%. The chain recombines TRBV11-2 with TRBJ2-5; TRBD2 is a possible D gene (6 bases). The sequenced sample consisted of peripheral blood. This TCR came from a man in his forties who had recovered from COVID-19. The CDR3 bases are TGTGCCAGCAGTCTAAGCTTTTCGGGACTTTCCCAAGAGACCCAGTACTTC. Its protein product is CASSLSFSGLSQETQYF.